The clone carrying this T cell receptor beta chain was counted a few times. As yet, its antigen is unknown. The V and J ends lost 8 bases and 3 bases, in that order; junction bases with no gene match: 1. The CDR3 length is 13 residues. The data derive from a study of post-analysis software for immune sequencing data. Presence of unique molecular identifiers characterized the TCR beta cDNA libraries. MiXCR, run by TCRdb on the PCR reads, gives a single entry per CDR3 protein. Of roughly 540,000 distinct CDR3 sequences in the sample, around a third were seen once. The study, taken as a whole, reports: Patients showed TRBV5-6, TRBV5-1 and TRBV20-1 among about five TRBV segments more frequent than in controls.

The chain joins TRBV12-3 or TRBV12-4 to TRBJ2-1; 10 bases are a match to TRBD2. This sequence originates from a girl aged 2-17 years with multiple sclerosis. Sequencing was performed on blood. This CDR3 reads CASERGGYNEQFF. In nucleotides, the CDR3 is TGTGCCAGCGAGCGGGGGGGCTACAATGAGCAGTTCTTC.